Listed below are T cell receptor beta chains from one sample, sequenced in a study of cytomegalovirus exposure and HLA in healthy donors. TCRdb's table, derived via immunoSEQ multiplex PCR, lists solely in-frame clones and lacks some. This table holds more than 110,000 clones, 65% to 80% found once. The sequenced material came from PBMCs. Receptors originate from a woman in her twenties or thirties in good health and CMV-seronegative. Each CDR3 is given with its conserved first and last residue. The D gene is left open where the match is weak. For some rows the clone size is stated as once, few or many, or as a class when expanded; others skip it.

-	TRBV28	TRBJ2-2	-	CASSLFRSNTGELFF	TGTGCCAGCAGTTTATTTCGGAGTAACACCGGGGAGCTGTTTTTT
-	TRBV6-5	TRBJ1-2	TRBD1	CASSHRGEYGYTF	TGTGCCAGCAGCCACAGGGGGGAATATGGCTACACCTTC
-	TRBV19	TRBJ2-1	TRBD1	CASSMVGTGVNEQFF	TGTGCCAGTAGTATGGTGGGGACAGGGGTGAATGAGCAGTTCTTC
-	TRBV2	TRBJ2-5	TRBD2	CASSEAAGAGGETQYF	TGTGCCAGCAGTGAAGCGGCGGGGGCGGGGGGGGAGACCCAGTACTTC
-	TRBV7-9	TRBJ1-3	-	CASSLSGLDGNTVYF	TGTGCCAGCAGCTTATCAGGGTTGGATGGAAACACCGTATATTTT
-	TRBV5-1	TRBJ2-1	TRBD2	CASSSQAGRYNEQFF	TGCGCCAGCAGTTCGCAAGCGGGGCGGTACAATGAGCAGTTCTTC
few	TRBV4-2	TRBJ1-2	TRBD1	CASSQDPSPGQVRGYTF	TGTGCCAGCAGCCAAGACCCCAGTCCGGGACAGGTCCGTGGCTACACCTTC
few	TRBV25-1	TRBJ2-2	-	CASSERVPGGDRGAVF	TGTGCCAGCAGTGAAAGGGTACCAGGAGGGGACCGGGGAGCTGTTTTT
-	TRBV5-1	TRBJ2-1	TRBD1	CASTQGASPNEQFF	TGCGCCAGCACCCAGGGGGCAAGCCCCAATGAGCAGTTCTTC
-	TRBV18	TRBJ1-3	TRBD1	CASSPRTGGIGSGNTIYF	TGTGCCAGCTCACCCAGGACAGGGGGAATCGGTTCTGGAAACACCATATATTTT
-	TRBV13	TRBJ2-1	TRBD2	CASSFVAGPEQFF	TGTGCCAGCAGCTTTGTAGCGGGACCTGAGCAGTTCTTC
-	TRBV7-2	TRBJ2-7	TRBD2	CASRPLAGLYEQYF	TGTGCCAGCAGACCTCTAGCGGGTCTCTACGAGCAGTACTTC
-	TRBV9	TRBJ1-2	TRBD1	CASSDAGGYRGYTF	TGTGCCAGCAGCGACGCAGGGGGCTATCGCGGCTACACCTTC
few	TRBV9	TRBJ2-1	TRBD2	CASSERLAGPANEQFF	TGTGCCAGCAGCGAGCGACTAGCGGGACCTGCCAATGAGCAGTTCTTC
-	TRBV28	TRBJ1-6	-	CASSPDNGSPLHF	TGTGCCAGCAGCCCGGACAACGGCTCACCCCTCCACTTT
-	TRBV2	TRBJ2-3	TRBD1	CASRRRPGTVTSTDTQYF	TGTGCCAGCAGGAGACGACCCGGGACAGTTACTAGCACAGATACGCAGTATTTT
-	TRBV5-4	TRBJ1-2	TRBD1	CASSAGQGWNGGYTF	TGTGCCAGCAGCGCCGGACAGGGGTGGAATGGTGGCTACACCTTC
-	TRBV27	TRBJ2-2	-	CASSPVWGGGELFF	TGTGCCAGCAGCCCCGTCTGGGGCGGCGGGGAGCTGTTTTTT
-	TRBV12-2	TRBJ1-2	-	CASRLASVGRGYGYTF	TGTGCAAGTCGCTTAGCGTCAGTCGGACGGGGGTATGGCTACACCTTC
-	TRBV7-7	TRBJ2-7	TRBD2	CASSPGLTGGRYEQYF	TGTGCTAGCAGCCCCGGACTAACGGGAGGGCGTTACGAGCAGTACTTC
few	TRBV2	TRBJ2-7	-	CASSSLGTGEQYF	TGTGCCAGCAGTTCACTGGGTACGGGCGAGCAGTACTTC
-	TRBV9	TRBJ1-1	TRBD1	CASSVAGQGIGTEAFF	TGTGCCAGCAGCGTAGCAGGACAGGGCATAGGCACTGAAGCTTTCTTT
-	TRBV6-1	TRBJ2-5	-	CASSEGQFQETQYF	TGTGCCAGCAGTGAAGGACAGTTCCAAGAGACCCAGTACTTC
-	TRBV7-2	TRBJ1-1	-	CASSLGQAAEAFF	TGTGCCAGCAGCTTAGGACAAGCGGCTGAAGCTTTCTTT
-	TRBV5-1	TRBJ1-6	TRBD1	CASSAGQDGSPLHF	TGCGCCAGCAGCGCGGGACAGGATGGTTCACCCCTCCACTTT
-	TRBV11-2	TRBJ2-5	-	CASSLGWQQETQYF	TGTGCCAGCAGCTTAGGCTGGCAGCAAGAGACCCAGTACTTC
-	TRBV9	TRBJ2-1	-	CASSTTSGSYDNEQFF	TGTGCCAGCAGCACCACTTCCGGGAGCTATGACAATGAGCAGTTCTTC
once	TRBV29-1	TRBJ1-2	TRBD1	CSVERPSTGYYGYTF	TGCAGCGTTGAAAGGCCGTCGACAGGGTACTATGGCTACACCTTC
-	TRBV5-1	TRBJ2-3	-	CASSSVGDTQYF	TGCGCCAGCAGCTCCGTCGGAGATACGCAGTATTTT
-	TRBV5-1	TRBJ1-6	-	CASSARGSYNSPLHF	TGCGCCAGCAGCGCCCGGGGCTCCTATAATTCACCCCTCCACTTT
-	TRBV18	TRBJ2-5	TRBD2	CASSVAGAQETQYF	TGTGCCAGCTCAGTAGCGGGGGCACAAGAGACCCAGTACTTC
-	TRBV19	TRBJ2-2	TRBD1	CASSIQTGEGELFF	TGTGCCAGTAGTATTCAGACAGGGGAAGGGGAGCTGTTTTTT
few	TRBV2	TRBJ2-2	TRBD2	CASSGTSGGAPELFF	TGTGCCAGCAGTGGGACTAGCGGGGGGGCCCCGGAGCTGTTTTTT
-	TRBV5-1	TRBJ2-5	TRBD1	CASSIGDRQETQYF	TGCGCCAGCAGCATTGGGGACAGGCAAGAGACCCAGTACTTC
-	TRBV9	TRBJ2-5	-	CASSAGQWETQYF	TGTGCCAGCAGCGCAGGACAGTGGGAGACCCAGTACTTC
-	TRBV7-3	TRBJ2-3	-	CASSLTAIDTQYF	TGTGCCAGCAGCTTAACGGCCATAGATACGCAGTATTTT
-	TRBV21-1	TRBJ1-1	-	CASSKDQDRDTEAFF	TGTGCCAGCAGCAAAGATCAGGACAGGGACACTGAAGCTTTCTTT
-	TRBV6-5	TRBJ1-2	-	CASSYKENNYGYTF	TGTGCCAGCAGTTACAAAGAGAACAACTATGGCTACACCTTC
-	TRBV19	TRBJ2-7	-	CASSIGGNEQYF	TGTGCCAGTAGTATTGGGGGGAACGAGCAGTACTTC
-	TRBV28	TRBJ2-1	TRBD2	CASSPSGRRVEQFF	TGTGCCAGCAGTCCTAGCGGGAGACGGGTTGAGCAGTTCTTC
few	TRBV7-9	TRBJ1-2	-	CASSELDRVANYGYTF	TGTGCCAGCAGCGAACTGGACAGAGTAGCTAACTATGGCTACACCTTC
-	TRBV30	TRBJ2-1	-	CARSGGGDNEQFF	TGTGCCAGGAGTGGCGGGGGCGACAATGAGCAGTTCTTC
few	TRBV6-5	TRBJ1-1	-	CASSLAGEYTEAFF	TGTGCCAGCAGTTTGGCAGGGGAGTACACTGAAGCTTTCTTT
-	TRBV19	TRBJ2-3	TRBD2	CASSILAGDTDTQYF	TGTGCCAGTAGTATACTAGCGGGGGACACAGATACGCAGTATTTT
-	TRBV28	TRBJ1-3	-	CASRPPGRSLSGNTIYF	TGTGCCAGCAGACCGCCTGGGAGATCCCTCTCTGGAAACACCATATATTTT
-	TRBV20-1	TRBJ1-1	-	CSAPRVAEAFF	TGCAGTGCTCCCCGGGTCGCTGAAGCTTTCTTT
-	TRBV19	TRBJ1-2	TRBD1	CASSASRQGTTSIYGYTF	TGTGCCAGTAGTGCTAGCAGACAGGGGACCACGTCAATCTATGGCTACACCTTC
-	TRBV6-5	TRBJ1-1	TRBD1	CASSQGGGNTEAFF	TGTGCCAGCAGTCAAGGGGGCGGGAACACTGAAGCTTTCTTT
once	TRBV10-3	TRBJ2-5	TRBD2	CAIRDSSGGPETQYF	TGTGCCATCAGGGACTCTAGCGGGGGGCCGGAGACCCAGTACTTC
once	TRBV28	TRBJ2-3	TRBD2	CASSLRWLAGSGTDTQYF	TGTGCCAGCAGTTTGAGGTGGCTAGCGGGGAGCGGCACAGATACGCAGTATTTT
-	TRBV2	TRBJ2-1	-	CATSWRAGLGYNEQFF	TGTGCCACAAGTTGGAGGGCCGGGCTGGGATACAATGAGCAGTTCTTC
-	TRBV28	TRBJ2-7	-	CASSLLAYEQYF	TGTGCCAGCAGTTTATTAGCTTACGAGCAGTACTTC
-	TRBV5-5	TRBJ1-3	-	CASSLESGDGNTIYF	TGTGCCAGCAGCTTGGAATCAGGGGATGGAAACACCATATATTTT
-	TRBV6-1	TRBJ1-3	-	CASSFGGEGNTIYF	TGTGCCAGCAGTTTCGGGGGTGAGGGAAACACCATATATTTT
-	TRBV4-1	TRBJ2-1	-	CASSQAPGTISTENEQFF	TGCGCCAGCAGCCAAGCACCCGGGACAATTTCCACAGAGAATGAGCAGTTCTTC
-	TRBV9	TRBJ1-2	-	CASSVTGLGDYGYTF	TGTGCCAGCAGCGTAACCGGGCTCGGGGACTATGGCTACACCTTC